The T cell receptor (beta chain) under discussion was sequenced for a study of blood T cells in healthy people across ages. Regarding the study as a whole: TCR beta diversity, measured per million T cells, fell in a roughly linear way with age.

In the case of this clonotype: What it binds is unknown. The junction differs from germline at one of its ends, possibly a read error.

Combining a sample-barcoded 5' primer with a J-beta primer mix, a second PCR ran for about 7 to 12 cycles. TCRdb redid the calling of the 5' RACE reads with MiXCR, one entry per CDR3 protein. The top ten clones hold approximately 31% of a sample with hundreds of thousands of distinct CDR3 sequences, around 43% of them seen once. Germline V CDR1 and CDR2: SEHNR, FQNEAQ (reference sequence). The CDR3 length is 14 residues. The V call is TRBV7-9, the J call TRBJ1-5; a weak D match, TRBD1 (5 bases). Sample: blood. This receptor was identified in a man aged 80 or over in good health. The CDR3 protein is CASNLTGGNQPQHF. The CDR3 bases are TGTGCCAGCAACTTAACAGGAGGCAATCAGCCCCAGCATTTT.